Here is one T cell receptor beta chain with its context. The antigen remains unidentified. This entry comes from a study of Ad26.COV2.S vaccination and SARS-CoV-2 variants. The wider study: Into the muscle, Ad26.COV2.S was dosed once or twice, 56 days apart.

Study-wide points: Spike-specific TCR breadth in vaccine recipients exceeded that seen in placebo recipients.

Specified treatment: about 20 received Ad26.COV2.S at low or high dose, single or two shots; about five received placebo; per-sample allocation not given. Day 63 following the first vaccine or placebo injection was when the samples were taken. Vaccination used an Ad26 vector expressing Wuhan-strain SARS-CoV-2 spike. Assay: immunoSEQ multiplex PCR; the TCRdb copy retains only in-frame clones and omits some. The table shows approximately 500,000 clones, with roughly 87% occurring only once. CDR3 length: 14 residues. Trimming removed 4 bases from V and 0 bases from J, with 8 bases in between. Germline values: CDR1 LNHDA, CDR2 SQIVND (reference sequence).

The starting material was peripheral blood, obtained in a trial of Ad26.COV2.S vaccine versus placebo. The clonotype was recovered from a person between 18 and 60 years old who received the Ad26.COV2.S COVID-19 vaccine or a placebo. This chain links TRBV19 with TRBJ2-3; D unresolved. CDR3 residues: CASSRRVSTDTQYF. The CDR3 DNA is TGTGCCAGTAGTAGGAGAGTTAGCACAGATACGCAGTATTTT.